Here is one T cell receptor beta chain with its context. This sample is part of a study of cytomegalovirus exposure and HLA in healthy donors. 13 Jbeta primers and 60 Vbeta primers were used for the PCR. Profiling relied on immunoSEQ multiplex PCR, and the TCRdb table lists in-frame clones only, not all of them. The specimen's table records fewer than 85,000 clones. The CDR3 covers 15 residues. The trim removed 5 bases at V and 4 bases at J, leaving 8 bases unmatched. CDR1 and CDR2 from the germline V gene are SNHLY and FYNNEI. What was sequenced was PBMCs. The chain has TRBV2 and TRBJ1-2, with 9 bases aligning to TRBD1. The clonotype comes from a woman in her thirties or forties in good health and CMV-seropositive. The CDR3 DNA follows: TGTGCCAGCAGTCCCGCGACAGGGGGATCCTATGGCTACACCTTC. Amino acid sequence: CASSPATGGSYGYTF.